Sequencing of this T cell receptor (beta chain) was carried out in a study of beta chain features in type 1 diabetes. Overall study findings and caveats: Patients with type 1 diabetes showed fewer VDJ junction insertions and more deletions. Whatever favoring of shorter templates PCR might show would apply equally to patients and controls.

For this clone: The antigen remains unidentified.

Trimming pared 2 bases from V and 6 bases from J, leaving 11 bases between. Germline values: CDR1 MNHNS, CDR2 SASEGT. This CDR3 region has 13 residues. Expressed TCRB transcripts were sequenced after all isolated RNA was converted to cDNA. The average output of naive, central memory and regulatory T cell samples was approximately 3.7 million reads. TCRdb's copy holds only in-frame clones and misses some; the assay was immunoSEQ multiplex PCR. Of 250,000 to 300,000 clones in the sample, roughly 8% were seen once. The sample was central memory CD4+ T cells from blood. This TCR derives from a woman under 30 in good health. The rearrangement uses TRBV6-1 and TRBJ2-7, with D perhaps TRBD1 (5 bases). The CDR3 loop is CASSEPRQSEQYV. CDR3 DNA: TGTGCCAGCAGTGAACCACGACAGAGCGAGCAGTACGTC.